Relative to its sample, the clone carrying this TCR beta chain is medium-sized (0.01 to 0.1%). Its antigen remains unknown. Between the trimmed V and J ends, which lost 4 bases and 2 bases, there was a span of 18 bases. The germline V gene encodes CDR1 MGHRA and CDR2 YSYEKL. The CDR3 contains 16 residues. General study results and limits: The larger-cohort validation was restricted to a single TCR beta V-J rearrangement rather than whole repertoires. In terms of TCR gene usage, tumor memory CD4+ T cells clustered together with blood and lymph node memory CD4+ cells, as well as with lymph node naive CD4+ cells. Greatest tumor Treg TCR overlap was with tumor naive CD4+ cells.

Constant-region reverse primers amplified full-length variable regions, followed by semi-nested Nested Universal Primer A PCR. From the 5' RACE reads, TCRdb called clonotypes with MiXCR, one entry per CDR3 protein. This table has about 32,000 distinct CDR3 sequences, 24% appearing once. The sequence was obtained from a female donor with breast cancer. The source material was memory CD4+ T cells sorted from blood. As for subset: memory CD4+ T cells, CD4+CD45RO+CD25-. The chain carries TRBV4-1 and TRBJ2-7, with D perhaps TRBD1 (7 bases). DNA for the CDR3: TGCGCCAGCAGCCTAGCCCCAGGCAGGGGGGCCTACGAGCAGTACTTC. This encodes CASSLAPGRGAYEQYF.